These 23 T cell receptor beta chains originate from one sample sequenced in a study of T cell changes during pregnancy in multiple sclerosis. This table comes from immunoSEQ multiplex PCR, and its TCRdb copy is limited to in-frame clones, with some not included. The table records fewer than 45,000 clones, roughly 89% of them present only once. The sequencing used CD4+ T cells from peripheral blood mononuclear cells, collected after pregnancy. These receptors came from a female donor in good health, enrolled as a control in a pregnancy study.

The V gene is TRBV11-2, the J gene TRBJ2-7, with TRBD1 identical over 8 bases. Germline values: CDR1 SGHAT, CDR2 FQNNGV. CDR3 length: 15 amino acids. Trimming took 5 bases from V and 2 from J; bases not matched to a gene: 8. The CDR3 coding sequence is TGTGCCAGCAGCGCGGCCAGGACAGGGCCCTACGAGCAGTACTTC. Translated: CASSAARTGPYEQYF.

This chain connects TRBV6-5 to TRBJ1-1; 9 bases line up with TRBD1. This CDR3 contains 14 residues. Germline CDR1 reads MNHEY; CDR2 reads SVGAGI. Trimming took 6 bases from V and 2 from J; bases not matched to a gene: 4. Written as DNA, the CDR3 is TGTGCCAGCAGCCCCACAGGGGGCAACACTGAAGCTTTCTTT. Protein product: CASSPTGGNTEAFF.

This sequence joins TRBV18 and TRBJ1-3; 7 bases map to TRBD1. The J segment lost 0 bases and the V segment lost 5 bases, leaving 7 bases of the junction unmatched. The CDR3 is 16 amino acids. Germline CDR1 KGHSH, CDR2 LQKENI. DNA of the CDR3: TGTGCCAGCTCAGGGACAGTCCTCACCTCTGGAAACACCATATATTTT. The encoded protein is CASSGTVLTSGNTIYF.

The chain joins TRBV7-8 to TRBJ1-5; no definite D call. Germline-derived CDR1 and CDR2 are SGHVS and FQNEAQ. Trimming removed 4 bases at V and 0 bases at J, with 7 bases between. The CDR3 is 14 residues long. This CDR3 reads CASSSRYSNQPQHF. Here the CDR3 DNA reads TGTGCCAGCAGCTCCCGCTATAGCAATCAGCCCCAGCATTTT.

This sequence joins TRBV25-1 and TRBJ2-7, with TRBD1 identical over 7 bases. Germline V CDR1 and CDR2: MGHDK, SYGVNS. With 2 bases clipped from V and 5 bases from J, the junction kept 6 bases outside the gene matches. This CDR3 is 14 amino acids long. The CDR3 sequence is CASSEIDRAHEQYF. CDR3 DNA sequence: TGTGCCAGCAGTGAAATCGACAGGGCCCACGAGCAGTACTTC.

V is TRBV6-1 and J is TRBJ2-3; TRBD2 aligns across 7 bases. The junction had 11 bases not matched to a gene; V was cut back by 8 bases and J by 6 bases. This CDR3 comprises 14 residues. Per germline, CDR1 MNHNS and CDR2 SASEGT. The CDR3 DNA is TGTGCCAGCTCTGGGAGGGACCTGGGGGATACGCAGTATTTT. This encodes CASSGRDLGDTQYF.

The chain has TRBV5-6 and TRBJ1-2; 11 bases align to TRBD1. With 0 bases clipped from V and 8 bases from J, the junction kept 9 bases outside the gene matches. The germline CDR1 and CDR2 sequences are SGHDT and YYEEEE. This CDR3 comprises 16 residues. Written as DNA, the CDR3 is TGTGCCAGCAGCTTGGTAGGACAGGGGGCGGCGGACGGCTACACCTTC. Translated: CASSLVGQGAADGYTF.

This clone came up once. V and J are TRBV30 and TRBJ2-1, with 13 bases aligning to TRBD2. Germline loops: CDR1 GTSNPN, CDR2 SVGIG (reference sequence). The CDR3 runs to 14 residues. V gave up 5 bases and J gave up 7 bases; unmatched junction bases: 5. In DNA form, the CDR3 reads TGTGCCTGGCGGACTAGCGGGAGCGGTAATGAGCAGTTCTTC. Its protein product is CAWRTSGSGNEQFF.

The chain links TRBV5-7 to TRBJ1-2; D remains unclear. TRBV5-7 is an ORF for which the function is uncertain. Trimming left V 3 bases short and J 4 bases short, with 10 bases between. The CDR3 runs 13 residues. The CDR3 spells CASSCRETYGYTF. DNA of the CDR3: TGTGCCAGCAGCTGCCGGGAGACCTATGGCTACACCTTC.

This rearrangement joins TRBV28 to TRBJ1-2; 9 nucleotides align to TRBD1. Losses at the gene ends were 6 bases for V and 4 bases for J; bases not matched to a gene: 6. The CDR3 totals 14 residues. Germline V gives CDR1 MDHEN, CDR2 SYDVKM. The CDR3 region has the DNA TGTGCCAGCAGCCCTGACAGGGGGGGCTATGGCTACACCTTC. Encoded protein: CASSPDRGGYGYTF.

The rearrangement joins TRBV10-2 to TRBJ1-5, with D tentatively TRBD1 (6 bases). This CDR3 comprises 16 residues. Trimming cost V 6 bases and J 0 bases, with 15 bases left between them. Per germline, CDR1 WSHSY and CDR2 SAAADI. This CDR3 reads CASSSDSQYSNQPQHF. The CDR3 DNA follows: TGCGCCAGCAGCTCGGACAGCCAATATAGCAATCAGCCCCAGCATTTT.

V and J are TRBV7-2 and TRBJ1-2; D remains unclear. CDR3 length equals 13 residues. V was cut by 3 bases and J by 6 bases, with 11 bases left in between. CDR1 is SGHTA, CDR2 FQGNSA, per germline. The DNA of the CDR3 is TGTGCCAGCAGCTTGTGGCAGGATCATGGCTACACCTTC. It yields the protein CASSLWQDHGYTF.

The rearrangement uses TRBV4-3 and TRBJ2-5; 10 nucleotides match TRBD1. V lost 1 base, J lost 3 bases, and 2 bases stayed unmatched. Germline CDR1 and CDR2: LGHNA and YSLEER. There are 15 residues in the CDR3. The CDR3 sequence: CASSQADRGEETQYF. The DNA for the CDR3 is TGCGCCAGCAGCCAAGCGGACAGGGGGGAAGAGACCCAGTACTTC.

The chain couples TRBV7-2 to TRBJ2-7; 14 positions agree with TRBD2. Per germline, CDR1 SGHTA and CDR2 FQGNSA. This CDR3 comprises 15 residues. The V and J ends lost 5 bases and 5 bases, in that order; junction bases with no gene match: 5. For the CDR3, the DNA is TGTGCCAGCAGCCCGACTAGCGGGGGGGCCAACGAGCAGTACTTC. It yields the protein CASSPTSGGANEQYF.

The chain combines TRBV19 with TRBJ2-2, with D maybe TRBD2 (6 bases). V lost 6 bases and J lost 8, with 10 bases in between. The length of the CDR3 is 12 residues. Germline values: CDR1 LNHDA, CDR2 SQIVND (reference sequence). The CDR3 DNA reads as TGTGCCAGTAGGGAGGGCGCAGGGGAGCTGTTTTTT. Translating gives CASREGAGELFF.

The rearrangement uses TRBV5-6 and TRBJ2-4, with 8 positions matching TRBD2. Germline V gene sequence: CDR1 SGHDT, CDR2 YYEEEE. V gave up 2 bases and J gave up 1 base; unmatched junction bases: 14. The CDR3 is 19 amino acids. Here the CDR3 DNA reads TGTGCCAGCAGCTTTGTCTCGCGGGGGGCCGGTGCGGCCAAAAACATTCAGTACTTC. Translated, it gives CASSFVSRGAGAAKNIQYF.

The V call is TRBV5-1, the J call TRBJ2-2; 8 bases agree with TRBD1. CDR1 is SGHRS and CDR2 is YFSETQ in the germline V gene. This CDR3 region has 16 residues. V lost 0 bases, J lost 7 bases, and 8 bases stayed unmatched. CDR3 amino acids: CASSLGTGSGIGELFF. The CDR3 region has the DNA TGCGCCAGCAGCTTGGGGACAGGGTCTGGGATCGGGGAGCTGTTTTTT.

The CDR3 nucleotides read TGCAGCGTTTGCGCAGGGATGCCCACAGATACGCAGTATTTT. Protein sequence: CSVCAGMPTDTQYF. The rearrangement uses TRBV29-1 and TRBJ2-3, with a weak D call TRBD1 (5 bases). Germline values: CDR1 SQVTM, CDR2 ANQGSEA. Trimming shortened V by 5 bases and J by 2 bases, and 14 bases separated the two germline ends. This CDR3 has 14 residues.

V usage is TRBV5-1 and J usage is TRBJ2-2, with D perhaps TRBD2 (6 bases). Trimming pared 6 bases from V and 3 bases from J, leaving 12 bases between. Germline V gene data show CDR1 as SGHRS and CDR2 as YFSETQ. This CDR3 has 14 residues. The CDR3 region is CASKEGRDTGELFF. Written as DNA, the CDR3 is TGCGCCAGCAAGGAGGGTCGAGACACCGGGGAGCTGTTTTTT.

The genes are TRBV30 and TRBJ1-6; the D gene is possibly TRBD1 (6 bases). CDR1 and CDR2 from the germline V gene are GTSNPN and SVGIG (reference sequence). The CDR3 has 15 amino acids. V shed 0 bases and J shed 7 bases, with 13 bases lying between them. CDR3 sequence reads: CAWSVDGQGNSPLHF. The DNA of the CDR3 is TGTGCCTGGAGTGTAGATGGTCAGGGGAATTCACCCCTCCACTTT. The full variable domain, with the rest looked up from reference TRBV30 and TRBJ1-6, is SQTIHQWPATLVQPVGSPLSLECTVEGTSNPNLYWYRQAAGRGLQLLFYSVGIGQISSEVPQNLSASRPQDRQFILSSKKLLLSDSGFYLCAWSVDGQGNSPLHFGNGTRLTVT.

V and J are TRBV7-3 and TRBJ2-3; 10 positions match TRBD2. Trimming removed 3 bases from V and 2 bases from J; junction bases left unmatched: 2. This CDR3 comprises 15 residues. Looked up from germline, CDR1 is SGHTA and CDR2 is FQGTGA. For the CDR3, the DNA is TGTGCCAGCAGCTTTAGCGGGGGGCCCACAGATACGCAGTATTTT. It codes for CASSFSGGPTDTQYF.

This chain connects TRBV4-1 to TRBJ2-5; 10 bases are a match to TRBD2. The germline gives CDR1 MGHRA, CDR2 YSYEKL. CDR3 length: 16 amino acids. V shed 6 bases and J 2 bases; nucleotides not matched to a gene: 9. The CDR3 loop is CASRSLAGGWQETQYF. The CDR3 coding sequence is TGCGCCAGCAGATCCTTAGCGGGGGGCTGGCAAGAGACCCAGTACTTC.

The V and J genes are TRBV6-5 and TRBJ2-5, with D perhaps TRBD1 (5 bases). TRBJ2-7 explains the end of the DNA better; the J call may be wrong. Germline CDR1 is MNHEY and CDR2 is SVGAGI. CDR3 length: 12 residues. Here the CDR3 DNA reads TGTGCCAGCAGATCCCCAGGGTCCGAGCAGTACTTC. Its protein product is CASRSPGSEQYF.